This is a list of T cell receptor beta chains from one sample in a study of shared clonotypes between healthy human individuals. The method was immunoSEQ multiplex PCR; TCRdb's version includes in-frame clones alone and lacks a portion of them. The sample lists some 2,500,000 clones; 80% to 95% were seen once. Source material: naive CD4+ T cells from PBMCs. The receptors were gathered from a man aged 18 to 35 in good health. Some clones in this sample may be carry-over from other donors' samples. The CDR3 runs from the conserved cysteine through the conserved F or W. A D gene is named only where the DNA matches it firmly. A row's size may be missing; if present it is once, few, many or a size class.

j_call clone_size v_call d_call cdr3_nt cdr3_aa
TRBJ2-1 . TRBV7-3 TRBD2 TGTGCCAGCAGCCTCCTAGCGGGAGGGGGATACAATGAGCAGTTCTTC CASSLLAGGGYNEQFF
TRBJ2-1 . TRBV29-1 . TGCAGCGTTAGGGGGGGAACCTACAATGAGCAGTTCTTC CSVRGGTYNEQFF
TRBJ2-5 . TRBV10-3 TRBD1 TGTGCCATCAGTGATCCGCGGGACAGGGCCCAAGAGACCCAGTACTTC CAISDPRDRAQETQYF
TRBJ2-1 once TRBV7-3 TRBD2 TGTGCCAGCAGTACTAGCGGGAGAGAGAATGAGCAGTTCTTC CASSTSGRENEQFF
TRBJ2-2 . TRBV9 . TGTGCCAGCAGCCCGCGACAGGTCACCGGGGAGCTGTTTTTT CASSPRQVTGELFF
TRBJ2-5 . TRBV5-1 . TGCGCCAGCAGGTTGCATGGTTCAGAGACCCAGTACTTC CASRLHGSETQYF
TRBJ2-7 once TRBV5-1 TRBD2 TGCGCCAGCAGCCTCGAGTCTAGCGGCTGGAACGAGCAGTACTTC CASSLESSGWNEQYF
TRBJ2-7 . TRBV6-1 . TGTGCCACCTGGGACTTTAGCTCCTACGAGCAGTACTTC CATWDFSSYEQYF
TRBJ2-1 . TRBV15 TRBD2 TGTGCCACCAGCAGAGATCGGGGTCGACTAGCGGGAGGAACTGAGCAGTTCTTC CATSRDRGRLAGGTEQFF
TRBJ2-1 . TRBV27 TRBD2 TGTGCCAGCAGTTCCAATAGCGGGAGGGCCCCCTACAATGAGCAGTTCTTC CASSSNSGRAPYNEQFF
TRBJ1-1 . TRBV7-9 . TGTGCCAGCAGCCAATTGGAGTACACTGAAGCTTTCTTT CASSQLEYTEAFF
TRBJ2-1 . TRBV18 . TGTGCCAGCTCACCAACTTCCTACAATGAGCAGTTCTTC CASSPTSYNEQFF
TRBJ2-2 . TRBV5-1 TRBD2 TGCGCCAGCAGCGTTTGGACTAGCGGGAGGGACACCGGGGAGCTGTTTTTT CASSVWTSGRDTGELFF
TRBJ1-1 . TRBV9 . TGTGCCAGCAGCACCCGACCGAACACTGAAGCTTTCTTT CASSTRPNTEAFF
TRBJ1-5 few TRBV12-5 . TGTGCTAGTGCCATCACAGCAGAATTCAATCAGCCCCAGCATTTT CASAITAEFNQPQHF
TRBJ2-7 . TRBV9 TRBD1 TGTGCCAGCAGCGTAGATGGACAGGGGATCCACGAGCAGTACTTC CASSVDGQGIHEQYF
TRBJ2-5 . TRBV19 TRBD2 TGTGCCAGTAGGCAGACACGCGGGAGATGGAGAGAGACCCAGTACTTC CASRQTRGRWRETQYF
TRBJ2-1 . TRBV10-1 TRBD1 TGCGCCAGCAGTATCCGGACAGGGCGCCACAATGAGCAGTTCTTC CASSIRTGRHNEQFF
TRBJ2-7 . TRBV2 . TGTGCCAGCAGGGCGGGTTACGAGCAGTACTTC CASRAGYEQYF
TRBJ2-1 . TRBV4-1 TRBD2 TGCGCCAGCAGCCCTCGGACTAGCGGGAGTGGTTACAATGAGCAGTTCTTC CASSPRTSGSGYNEQFF
TRBJ1-5 . TRBV27 TRBD1 TGTGCCAGCAGTTTTCACAGGGGGGGAACGAGCAATCAGCCCCAGCATTTT CASSFHRGGTSNQPQHF
TRBJ1-4 . TRBV5-1 . TGCGCCAGCAGCGCTGGACCACGGGGAGCTGAAAAACTGTTTTTT CASSAGPRGAEKLFF
TRBJ2-7 once TRBV7-3 . TGTGCCAGCAGCCCGGGACTTGGTTACGAGCAGTACTTC CASSPGLGYEQYF
TRBJ1-6 . TRBV28 TRBD1 TGTGCCAGCAGGTTACGGACAGGGGGAGGTTCACCCCTCCACTTT CASRLRTGGGSPLHF
TRBJ2-7 . TRBV10-3 TRBD1 TGTGCCACCAAACCACAGGACAGGGGGCAAGAGCAGTACTTC CATKPQDRGQEQYF
TRBJ1-4 once TRBV5-4 . TGTGCCAGCAGCTTGGCATTAACAGGGAATAATGAAAAACTGTTTTTT CASSLALTGNNEKLFF
TRBJ2-7 . TRBV5-1 . TGCGCCAGCAGCGACGAGCAGTACTTC CASSDEQYF
TRBJ2-7 . TRBV29-1 . TGCAGCGTTGAGGGGCGAGTCTCCTACGAGCAGTACTTC CSVEGRVSYEQYF
TRBJ1-4 . TRBV9 TRBD1 TGTGCCAGCAGCGTAGGAGTGACCGGGACAGCTAATGAAAAACTGTTTTTT CASSVGVTGTANEKLFF
TRBJ2-2 . TRBV19 . TGTGCCAGTAGTATAGACAGGGTTGGCCCCGGGGAGCTGTTTTTT CASSIDRVGPGELFF
TRBJ2-7 once TRBV15 . TGTGCCACCAGCGGATCTTACAGCTACGAGCAGTACTTC CATSGSYSYEQYF
TRBJ2-5 . TRBV29-1 . TGCAGCGTTGCGGCCCCCCTTGGAGAGACCCAGTACTTC CSVAAPLGETQYF
TRBJ2-7 . TRBV5-6 . TGTGCCAGCAGCTTGGTTCAGGGGGGAGAGCAGTACTTC CASSLVQGGEQYF
TRBJ2-4 . TRBV29-1 . TGCAGCGTTTTGGACAGCAAAAACATTCAGTACTTC CSVLDSKNIQYF
TRBJ2-7 . TRBV5-4 TRBD2 TGTGCCAGCAGCTTGGCGGGAGGCACCATTACCTACGAGCAGTACTTC CASSLAGGTITYEQYF
TRBJ2-7 . TRBV10-1 TRBD2 TGCGCCAGCAGCGGGGGGCTAGCGGGAGGTTCCTACGAGCAGTACTTC CASSGGLAGGSYEQYF
TRBJ1-5 once TRBV28 . TGTGCCAGCAGTCTGGACAGTAATAGCAATCAGCCCCAGCATTTT CASSLDSNSNQPQHF
TRBJ2-5 few TRBV5-4 . TGTGCCAGCAGCTTGAGTCAAGAGACCCAGTACTTC CASSLSQETQYF
TRBJ2-7 . TRBV6-5 TRBD1 TGTGCCAGCACCTCGTTCGGGGACAGGGCCGAGCAGTACTTC CASTSFGDRAEQYF
TRBJ2-5 . TRBV7-2 . TGTGCCAGCAGCTTAATGGGTCCAGAAGAGACCCAGTACTTC CASSLMGPEETQYF
TRBJ1-1 . TRBV21-1 . TGTGCCAGCAGGGAGGGGGGGATGAACACTGAAGCTTTCTTT CASREGGMNTEAFF
TRBJ2-1 . TRBV7-6 . TGTGCCAGCAGCATTAAGAATGAGCAGTTCTTC CASSIKNEQFF
TRBJ1-4 . TRBV30 . TGTGCCTGGAGTCCTGGGGGGACGAATGAAAAACTGTTTTTT CAWSPGGTNEKLFF
TRBJ1-1 . TRBV19 . TGTGCCAGTAGTCATCGCACTGAAGCTTTCTTT CASSHRTEAFF
TRBJ1-1 few TRBV18 TRBD1 TGTGCCAGCTCACCCATACAGGGGGCAACTGAAGCTTTCTTT CASSPIQGATEAFF
TRBJ2-3 . TRBV29-1 . TGCAGCGTTGGCCCCACGGGGAACACAGATACGCAGTATTTT CSVGPTGNTDTQYF
TRBJ2-5 . TRBV5-1 . TGCGCCAGCAGCTTGGGAGGGACATCCCAAGAGACCCAGTACTTC CASSLGGTSQETQYF
TRBJ2-2 . TRBV10-3 TRBD1 TGTGCCTCCTCCCCTACGGACAGGGCCACCGGGGAGCTGTTTTTT CASSPTDRATGELFF
TRBJ2-7 . TRBV23-1 . TGCGCCAGCAGTCTCTTCCGAGGGGGATACTCCTACGAGCAGTACTTC CASSLFRGGYSYEQYF
TRBJ1-2 . TRBV7-2 . TGTGCCAGCAGTGCAGGGAGCCCTGACTATGGCTACACCTTC CASSAGSPDYGYTF
TRBJ2-1 once TRBV19 TRBD2 TGTGCCAGTAGTCCCCGGGGAGCGGGAGGGCCGGGGGCTGGTAATGAGCAGTTCTTC CASSPRGAGGPGAGNEQFF